Each of the 18 T cell receptor beta chains below was sequenced from the same sample in a study of blood T cell repertoires in COVID-19. Repertoires were generated with immunoSEQ multiplex PCR, while TCRdb's copy carries only in-frame clones and drops some. The sample has some 260,000 clones, about four fifths seen once. Material for sequencing was peripheral blood. These receptors all stem from a woman in her late teens or twenties with acute or convalescent COVID-19.

V gene TRBV5-1 combines with J gene TRBJ2-1; TRBD1 matches at 9 bases. CDR1 is SGHRS, CDR2 YFSETQ, per germline. Germline trimming cut 8 bases from V and 6 bases from J; bases unmatched to any gene: 9. This CDR3 is built from 14 residues. The CDR3 DNA is TGCGCCAGTGGGACAGGGTCGGCTACCAATGAGCAGTTCTTC. Translated: CASGTGSATNEQFF.

The chain has TRBV4-3 and TRBJ2-7; TRBD2 agrees at 8 bases. CDR3 length: 15 residues. Germline V gives CDR1 LGHNA, CDR2 YSLEER. J gave up 0 bases and V 2 bases, and 3 bases lay outside the gene matches. The CDR3 sequence is CASSQTSGSSYEQYF. As DNA, the CDR3 is TGCGCCAGCAGCCAAACTAGCGGCAGCTCCTACGAGCAGTACTTC.

Regarding this clone: In the same sample, other DNA sequences code for this CDR3. V usage is TRBV12-3 or TRBV12-4 and J usage is TRBJ2-7; tentative D call: TRBD2 (5 bases). V was pared by 5 bases and J by 2 bases, with 10 bases between. CDR3 size: 13 residues. CDR3 loop: CASSSGLAYEQYF. CDR3 bases: TGTGCCAGCAGTAGTGGACTTGCCTACGAGCAGTACTTC.

This clone was seen just once. V is TRBV4-2 and J is TRBJ1-1, with D possibly being TRBD1 (5 bases). V lost 1 base and J 7 bases, leaving 13 bases between the germline ends. The V gene's germline CDR1 is LGHNA and CDR2 YNFKEQ. CDR3 length equals 14 residues. CDR3 nucleotide sequence: TGTGCCAGCAGCCAAGGGGGGGGAGCCGGTGAAGCTTTCTTT. As protein: CASSQGGGAGEAFF.

The CDR3 DNA follows: TGTGCCAGCAGGATCGAGGAGGGAGGGGGTTACGAGCAGTACTTC. Translation: CASRIEEGGGYEQYF. The V and J genes are TRBV28 and TRBJ2-7; D perhaps matches TRBD2 (7 bases). This CDR3 region has 15 residues. V lost 6 bases, J lost 4 bases, and 19 bases lay in between. In germline, CDR1 is MDHEN, CDR2 SYDVKM.

In its sample, this clone was seen a few times. The gene calls are TRBV5-1 and TRBJ1-5; D is ambiguous. The V end lost 0 bases, the J end lost 3 bases, and 7 bases lay between the germline ends. Germline V gene data show CDR1 as SGHRS and CDR2 as YFSETQ. The CDR3 is 14 amino acids. CDR3 in DNA: TGCGCCAGCAGCTTGGACAACCTCAATCAGCCCCAGCATTTT. The encoded protein is CASSLDNLNQPQHF.

This chain joins TRBV30 and TRBJ2-7, with TRBD1 identical over 7 bases. The CDR3 is 14 amino acids. The ends lost 1 base at V and 6 bases at J; junction bases unmatched: 9. The germline V gene has CDR1 GTSNPN and CDR2 SVGIG (reference sequence). Here the CDR3 reads CAWSARTGFGEQYF. DNA of the CDR3: TGTGCCTGGAGTGCAAGGACAGGCTTTGGCGAGCAGTACTTC.

The V gene is TRBV7-2, the J gene TRBJ1-1; 7 positions match TRBD1. Germline-derived CDR1 and CDR2 are SGHTA and FQGNSA. Losses at the gene ends were 0 bases for V and 5 bases for J; bases not matched to a gene: 6. The CDR3 sequence is 15 residues long. CDR3 amino acids: CASSLAVTGWTEAFF. CDR3 nucleotides: TGTGCCAGCAGCTTAGCCGTGACAGGGTGGACTGAAGCTTTCTTT.

The rearrangement joins TRBV7-8 to TRBJ2-7; 11 positions match TRBD2. The CDR3 is 14 amino acids. The junction had 2 bases not matched to a gene; V was cut back by 5 bases and J by 2 bases. The germline gives CDR1 SGHVS, CDR2 FQNEAQ. The CDR3 DNA reads TGTGCCAGCAGCGGACTAGCGGGCACCTACGAGCAGTACTTC. Translated, it gives CASSGLAGTYEQYF.

This clone has only one observation. The chain joins TRBV15 to TRBJ2-7, with TRBD2 matching over 8 bases. The germline CDR1 and CDR2 sequences are LNHNV and YYDKDF (reference sequence). Germline trimming cut 1 base from V and 3 bases from J; bases unmatched to any gene: 5. This CDR3 spans 15 amino acids. The CDR3 region is CATSRGGTSVYEQYF. The CDR3 region has the DNA TGTGCCACCAGCAGAGGGGGGACTAGTGTCTACGAGCAGTACTTC.

The sample holds a few counts of this clone. This chain links TRBV11-2 with TRBJ2-1, with 8 positions matching TRBD2. The CDR3 extends over 15 amino acids. Unmatched junction bases numbered 6, after V lost 5 bases and J lost 3 bases. The germline CDR1 and CDR2 sequences are SGHAT and FQNNGV. Here the CDR3 DNA reads TGTGCCAGCAGCACCCGACTAGCGCACTACAATGAGCAGTTCTTC. Protein product: CASSTRLAHYNEQFF.

This clone was recorded once. The chain is built from TRBV19 and TRBJ2-7; 11 bases map to TRBD1. The trim removed 4 bases at V and 3 bases at J, leaving 2 bases unmatched. CDR3 length equals 14 residues. Germline V lookup: CDR1 LNHDA, CDR2 SQIVND (reference sequence). The CDR3 DNA sequence: TGTGCCAGTAGTACCGGGACAGGGGGCTACGAGCAGTACTTC. This gives the protein CASSTGTGGYEQYF.

The CDR3 loop is CSVSTGDSGANVLTF. The CDR3 DNA reads TGCAGCGTTTCGACAGGGGACTCTGGGGCCAACGTCCTGACTTTC. The chain joins TRBV29-1 to TRBJ2-6; 8 bases agree with TRBD1. Per the germline V gene, CDR1 is SQVTM and CDR2 is ANQGSEA. This CDR3 is built from 15 residues. The junction had 3 bases not matched to a gene; V was cut back by 5 bases and J by 0 bases.

CDR3 amino acids: CASSYSPGERQPQHF. The CDR3 DNA reads TGTGCCAGCAGTTACTCGCCAGGGGAGAGACAGCCCCAGCATTTT. The chain uses TRBV6-6 and TRBJ1-5; the D gene is possibly TRBD1 (6 bases). This CDR3 has 15 residues. CDR1 is MNHNY and CDR2 is SVGAGI in the germline V gene (reference sequence). The V gene lost 0 bases and the J gene lost 7 bases, with 13 bases spanning the gap.

The chain is built from TRBV12-3 or TRBV12-4 and TRBJ1-5; no clear D gene. Trimming removed 2 bases at V and 4 bases at J, with 6 bases between. This CDR3 is built from 13 residues. CDR3 sequence (DNA): TGTGCCAGCAGTTTAACACTAAATCAGCCCCAGCATTTT. Protein sequence: CASSLTLNQPQHF.

The chain uses TRBV9 and TRBJ2-5, with 7 positions matching TRBD1. V shed 4 bases, J shed 0 bases, and the junction held 9 bases outside the gene matches. The CDR3 has 16 residues. CDR1 and CDR2 from the germline V gene are SGDLS and YYNGEE. CDR3 nucleotides: TGTGCCAGCAGCCTAGGACAGGAGAAAAACCAAGAGACCCAGTACTTC. Its protein is CASSLGQEKNQETQYF.

The chain uses TRBV10-3 and TRBJ1-6, with 8 bases matching TRBD1. Unmatched junction bases numbered 4, after V lost 11 bases and J lost 7 bases. This CDR3 has 12 residues. CDR1 is ENHRY and CDR2 is SYGVKD in the germline V gene. This CDR3 is CASRDRNSPLHF. The DNA of the CDR3 is TGTGCCTCCCGGGACAGGAATTCACCCCTCCACTTT.

Remarks on this clone: A much larger clone differs by one base, so this may be a read error. Within the sample, other DNA sequences also encode this same CDR3. The rearrangement uses TRBV12-3 or TRBV12-4 and TRBJ2-1, with unresolved D. CDR3 length: 13 residues. Trimming removed 5 bases at V and 3 bases at J, with 8 bases between. The CDR3 coding sequence is TGTGCCAGCAGTCCGACGGGCTACAATGAGCAGTTCTTC. Translating gives CASSPTGYNEQFF.